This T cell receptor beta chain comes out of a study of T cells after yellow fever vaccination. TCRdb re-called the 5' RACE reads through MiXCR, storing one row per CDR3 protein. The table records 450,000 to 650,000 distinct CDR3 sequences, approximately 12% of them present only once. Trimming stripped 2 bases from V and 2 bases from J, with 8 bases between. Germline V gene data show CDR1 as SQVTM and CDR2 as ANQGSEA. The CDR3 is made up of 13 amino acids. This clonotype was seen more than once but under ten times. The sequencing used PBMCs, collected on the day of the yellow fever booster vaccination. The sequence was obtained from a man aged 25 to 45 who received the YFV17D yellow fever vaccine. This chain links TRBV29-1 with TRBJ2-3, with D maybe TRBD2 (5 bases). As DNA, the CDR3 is TGCAGCGTTGAACCTAGCCCCACAGATACGCAGTATTTT. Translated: CSVEPSPTDTQYF.